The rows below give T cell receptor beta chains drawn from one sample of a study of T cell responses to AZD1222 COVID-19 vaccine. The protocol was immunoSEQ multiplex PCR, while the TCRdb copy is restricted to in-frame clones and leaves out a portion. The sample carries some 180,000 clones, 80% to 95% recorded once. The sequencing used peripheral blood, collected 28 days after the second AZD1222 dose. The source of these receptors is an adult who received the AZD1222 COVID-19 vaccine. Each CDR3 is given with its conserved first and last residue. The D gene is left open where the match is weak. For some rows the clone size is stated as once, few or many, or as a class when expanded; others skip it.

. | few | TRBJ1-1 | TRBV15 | TGTGCCACCAGCAGAGATCAACAGGAAGCTTTCTTT | CATSRDQQEAFF
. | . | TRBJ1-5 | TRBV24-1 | TGTGCCACCAGTGATTTCGGGAATCAGCCCCAGCATTTT | CATSDFGNQPQHF
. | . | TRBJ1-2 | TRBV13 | TGTGCCAGCAGCCTTCAGGGGATCTATGGCTACACCTTC | CASSLQGIYGYTF
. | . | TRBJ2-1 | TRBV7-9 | TGTGCCAGCAGCTTAGTCGCGCCCCGCGACAATGAGCAGTTCTTC | CASSLVAPRDNEQFF
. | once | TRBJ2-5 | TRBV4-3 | TGCGCCAGCAGCCAAGCCCCGGTGGAGGGTCAAGAGACCCAGTACTTC | CASSQAPVEGQETQYF
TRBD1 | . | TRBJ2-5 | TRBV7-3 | TGTGCCAGCAGCCCCGGACAGGCAGAGACCCAGTACTTC | CASSPGQAETQYF
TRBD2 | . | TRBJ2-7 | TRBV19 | TGTGCCAGCCGGGACTGGACTAGCTCCTCGGCCTACGAGCAGTACTTC | CASRDWTSSSAYEQYF
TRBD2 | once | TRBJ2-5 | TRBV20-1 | TGCAGTGCTAGTTCTCGCTTAGGACTAGCGGGAGGGCTAGAAGAGACCCAGTACTTC | CSASSRLGLAGGLEETQYF
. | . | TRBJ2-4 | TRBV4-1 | TGCGCCAGCAGCCAAACCCTTTCGGGGGAGTGGGGCAAAAACATTCAGTACTTC | CASSQTLSGEWGKNIQYF
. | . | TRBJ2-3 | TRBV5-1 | TGCGCCAGCAGCTCCCCGGGGGCGGATACGCAGTATTTT | CASSSPGADTQYF
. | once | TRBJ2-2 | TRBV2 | TGTGCCAGCACGATTCTTAGGGGGGCCGGGGAGCTGTTTTTT | CASTILRGAGELFF
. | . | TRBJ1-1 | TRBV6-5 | TGTGCCAGCACCCCGGGGGGGTCCTTGGGTAGGGCTTTCTTT | CASTPGGSLGRAFF
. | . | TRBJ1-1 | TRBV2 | TGTGCCAGCAGTGGGTCCCTGGGGACTGAAGCTTTCTTT | CASSGSLGTEAFF
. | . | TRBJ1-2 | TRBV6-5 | TGTGCCAGCAGTCCTCAGGCTTTTGGCTACACCTTC | CASSPQAFGYTF
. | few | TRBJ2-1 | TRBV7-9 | TGTGCCAGCAGCTTAGTGGTCTCTTACAATGAGCAGTTCTTC | CASSLVVSYNEQFF
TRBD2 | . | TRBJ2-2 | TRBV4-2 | TGTGCCAGCAGCCAAGCTACGGGACTAGCGGGAATCGGGGAGCTGTTTTTT | CASSQATGLAGIGELFF
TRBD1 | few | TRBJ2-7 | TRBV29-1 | TGCAGCGTTGTGCCGGGACAGGGGGCGGTCGAGCAGTACTTC | CSVVPGQGAVEQYF
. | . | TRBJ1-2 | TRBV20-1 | TGCAGTGCTAGTGCCCTCAGCTCTAACTATGGCTACACCTTC | CSASALSSNYGYTF
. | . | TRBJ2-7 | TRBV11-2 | TGTGCCAGCAGCTTCCGATCGGGGACCTACGAGCAGTACTTC | CASSFRSGTYEQYF
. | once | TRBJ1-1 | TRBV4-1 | TGCGCCAGCAGCCAATATCCGGGGATGAACACTGAAGCTTTCTTT | CASSQYPGMNTEAFF
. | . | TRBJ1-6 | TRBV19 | TGTGCCAGTAGTATAGATGGCCTATTCGCATATAATTCACCCCTCCACTTT | CASSIDGLFAYNSPLHF
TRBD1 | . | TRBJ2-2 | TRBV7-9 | TGTGCCAGCAGCTTAGCGGACAGGGGAATAACCGGGGAGCTGTTTTTT | CASSLADRGITGELFF
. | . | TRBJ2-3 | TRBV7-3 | TGTGCCAGCAGCTTTCAATCTTCGGCCACAGATACGCAGTATTTT | CASSFQSSATDTQYF
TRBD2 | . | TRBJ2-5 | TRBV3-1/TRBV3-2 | TGTGCCAGCAGCCAAATCGGACTAGTCTTAGAGACCCAGTACTTC | CASSQIGLVLETQYF
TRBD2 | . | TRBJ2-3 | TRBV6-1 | TGTGCCAGCAGTGAAGCGGGACTAGCGGGCACAGATACGCAGTATTTT | CASSEAGLAGTDTQYF
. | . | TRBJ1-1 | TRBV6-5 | TGTGCCAGCAGTTACTCGGGGAGGGGCACTGAAGCTTTCTTT | CASSYSGRGTEAFF
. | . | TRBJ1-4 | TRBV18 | TGTGCCAGCTCACCACCGGCCCAGACCGCCGGCGAAAAACTGTTTTTT | CASSPPAQTAGEKLFF
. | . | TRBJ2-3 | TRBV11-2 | TGTGCCAGCAGCTTAGACGGGGGAAATACGCAGTATTTT | CASSLDGGNTQYF
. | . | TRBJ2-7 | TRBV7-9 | TGTGCCAGCAGCCCGGACTGGAGCTCCTACGAGCAGTACTTC | CASSPDWSSYEQYF
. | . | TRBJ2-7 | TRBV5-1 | TGCGCCAGCAGCTTTTGGCCAGGAAGCTCCTACGAGCAGTACTTC | CASSFWPGSSYEQYF
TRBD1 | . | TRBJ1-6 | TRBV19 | TGTGCCAGTAGTACTGGAGGGACAGGGCGTTCACCCCTCCACTTT | CASSTGGTGRSPLHF
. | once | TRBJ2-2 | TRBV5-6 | TGTGCCAGCAGCTCGCCGGGACTTGGCGGTCTGAACACCGGGGAGCTGTTTTTT | CASSSPGLGGLNTGELFF